Listed here is a single TCR beta chain. Assignments of participants to cohorts depended upon their own reported clinical history. Exposed volunteers were people who met a COVID-19 case within 2 weeks before study entry. Here immunoSEQ multiplex PCR was the method, and the copy in TCRdb shows in-frame clones only, minus some. The table lists about 220,000 clones, roughly 89% of them singletons, with more than 12% in the top ten. Germline CDR1 reads SGDLS; CDR2 reads YYNGEE. V lost 6 bases and J lost 7, with 29 bases in between. CDR3 length: 18 residues. This sample was included in a study of blood T cell repertoires in COVID-19. About the study: Acute-phase and convalescent COVID-19 samples originated in the United States, Italy and Spain.

Sequenced input: PBMCs or T cells enriched from blood (not recorded which). This clonotype was sampled from a man under 40 who had been exposed to COVID-19. The chain recombines TRBV9 with TRBJ2-1; TRBD2 might be the D (6 bases). CDR3 sequence (DNA): TGTGCCAGCACCGACCCACTTTCCGGGAGCAAACCTTTTAATGAGCAGTTCTTC. It is translated as CASTDPLSGSKPFNEQFF.